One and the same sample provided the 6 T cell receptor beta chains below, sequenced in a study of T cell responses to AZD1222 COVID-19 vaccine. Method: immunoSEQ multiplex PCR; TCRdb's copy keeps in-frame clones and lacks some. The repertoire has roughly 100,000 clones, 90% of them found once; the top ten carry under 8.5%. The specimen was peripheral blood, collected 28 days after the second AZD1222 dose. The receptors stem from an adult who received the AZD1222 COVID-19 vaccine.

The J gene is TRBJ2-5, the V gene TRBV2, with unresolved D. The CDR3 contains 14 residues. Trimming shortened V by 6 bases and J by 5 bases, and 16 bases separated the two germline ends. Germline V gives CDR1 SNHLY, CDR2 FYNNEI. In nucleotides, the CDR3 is TGTGCCAGCAGAAGGCCCAGTGAGAGGGAGACCCAGTACTTC. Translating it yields CASRRPSERETQYF.

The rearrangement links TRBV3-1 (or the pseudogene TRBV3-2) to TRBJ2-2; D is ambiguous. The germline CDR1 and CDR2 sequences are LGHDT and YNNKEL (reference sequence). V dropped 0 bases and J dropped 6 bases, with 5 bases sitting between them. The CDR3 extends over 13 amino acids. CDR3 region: CASSQEVPGELFF. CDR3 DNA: TGTGCCAGCAGCCAAGAGGTTCCCGGGGAGCTGTTTTTT.

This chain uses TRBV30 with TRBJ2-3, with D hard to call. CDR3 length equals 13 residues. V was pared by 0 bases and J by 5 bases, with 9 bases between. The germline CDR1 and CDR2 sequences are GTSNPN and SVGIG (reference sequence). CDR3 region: CAWSVEVIDTQYF. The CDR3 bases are TGTGCCTGGAGTGTAGAAGTTATAGATACGCAGTATTTT.

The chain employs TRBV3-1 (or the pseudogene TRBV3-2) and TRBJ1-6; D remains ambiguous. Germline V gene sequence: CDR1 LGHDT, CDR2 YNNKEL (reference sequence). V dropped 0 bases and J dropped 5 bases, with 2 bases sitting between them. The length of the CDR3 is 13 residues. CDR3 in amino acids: CASSQENNSPLHF. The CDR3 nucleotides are TGTGCCAGCAGCCAAGAAAATAATTCACCCCTCCACTTT.

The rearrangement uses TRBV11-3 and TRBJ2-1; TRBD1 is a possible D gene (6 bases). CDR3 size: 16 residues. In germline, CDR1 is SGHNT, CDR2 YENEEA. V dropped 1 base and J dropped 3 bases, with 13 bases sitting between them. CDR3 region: CASSLGTGTLYNEQFF. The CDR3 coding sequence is TGTGCCAGCAGCTTAGGAACAGGGACCCTCTACAATGAGCAGTTCTTC. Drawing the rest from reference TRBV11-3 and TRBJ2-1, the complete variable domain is EAGVVQSPRYKIIEKKQPVAFWCNPISGHNTLYWYLQNLGQGPELLIRYENEEAVDDSQLPKDRFSAERLKGVDSTLKIQPAELGDSAVYLCASSLGTGTLYNEQFFGPGTRLTVL.

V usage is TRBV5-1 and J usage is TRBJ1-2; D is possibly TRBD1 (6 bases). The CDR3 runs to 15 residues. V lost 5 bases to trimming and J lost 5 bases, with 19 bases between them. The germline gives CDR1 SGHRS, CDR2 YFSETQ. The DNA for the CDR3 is TGCGCCAGCAGGTGGTCGGGGGGCCCTCAATATGGCTACACCTTC. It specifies CASRWSGGPQYGYTF.